This T cell receptor (beta chain) was obtained from a study of beta chain features in type 1 diabetes. This CDR3 comprises 15 residues. The germline V gene encodes CDR1 GTSNPN and CDR2 SVGIG (reference sequence). The V end was cut by 0 bases, the J end by 2 bases, with 12 bases between. What was sequenced were expressed TCRB transcripts, since all of the isolated RNA had been reverse transcribed. Clones were sequenced by immunoSEQ multiplex PCR, and TCRdb holds only the in-frame ones, with some missing. This table holds under 500,000 clones, approximately 28% found once. The sample taken for sequencing was naive CD4+ T cells from blood. This receptor was identified in a young man in good health. V usage is TRBV30 and J usage is TRBJ2-3; no reliable D call. The chain's CDR3 is CAWSVQSYLTDTQYF. CDR3 nucleotide sequence: TGTGCCTGGAGTGTACAATCCTATCTCACAGATACGCAGTATTTT.